This T cell receptor (beta chain) was sequenced in a study of cytomegalovirus exposure and HLA in healthy donors. Participants comprised healthy donors of bone marrow. The PCR used 60 Vbeta and 13 Jbeta primers. TCRdb's copy holds only in-frame clones and misses some; the assay was immunoSEQ multiplex PCR. This table has about 180,000 clones, 84% appearing once. This TCR derives from a girl aged 2 to 10 in good health and CMV-seropositive. Sequencing input: PBMCs.

CDR3 region: CATSRLQRQGGEQFF. In nucleotides, the CDR3 is TGTGCCACCAGCAGACTCCAGCGACAGGGTGGAGAGCAGTTCTTC. The V and J genes are TRBV15 and TRBJ2-1, with 7 bases fitting TRBD1. CDR1 is LNHNV, CDR2 YYDKDF, per germline (reference sequence). The CDR3 contains 15 residues. V shed 2 bases and J 10 bases; nucleotides not matched to a gene: 11.